One sample yielded the 8 T cell receptor beta chains listed below, sequenced in a study of OX40 agonist ivuxolimab in advanced cancers. Sequencing used immunoSEQ multiplex PCR; TCRdb keeps in-frame clones, though not all of them. The sample records some 80,000 clones, under 90% being singletons. The material was CD4+ or CD8+ T cells sorted from blood, obtained in a trial of the OX40 agonist ivuxolimab. The receptors come from an adult with an advanced solid tumor such as melanoma, head and neck, liver or kidney cancer.

The gene calls are TRBV14 and TRBJ2-7; 8 bases map to TRBD1. CDR3 size: 14 residues. After removal of 4 bases from V and 3 bases from J, the junction contained 5 bases not matched to a gene. Germline V gene data show CDR1 as SGHDN and CDR2 as FVKESK. In nucleotides, the CDR3 is TGTGCCAGCAGCCCACGGACAGGGAACTACGAGCAGTACTTC. It specifies CASSPRTGNYEQYF.

The sample holds one count of this clone. The CDR3 loop reads CASSVGGLAGVNEQFF. CDR3 bases: TGTGCCAGCAGCGTAGGGGGGCTAGCGGGAGTCAATGAGCAGTTCTTC. This chain links TRBV9 with TRBJ2-1; 10 bases map to TRBD2. This CDR3 is built from 16 residues. The V gene's germline CDR1 is SGDLS and CDR2 YYNGEE. The J segment lost 6 bases and the V segment lost 0 bases, leaving 6 bases of the junction unmatched.

V gene TRBV9 combines with J gene TRBJ1-2, with D possibly TRBD1 on 6 matching bases. Trimming took 3 bases from V and 7 from J, leaving 13 bases between them. The CDR3 covers 13 residues. Germline values: CDR1 SGDLS, CDR2 YYNGEE. CDR3 in amino acids: CASSATGSFGYTF. CDR3 DNA: TGTGCCAGCAGCGCTACAGGGTCCTTTGGCTACACCTTC.

V is TRBV6-6 and J is TRBJ1-1; D is ambiguous. Germline V gene data show CDR1 as MNHNY and CDR2 as SVGAGI (reference sequence). This CDR3 region has 15 residues. V was pared by 4 bases and J by 1 base, with 13 bases between. CDR3 in amino acids: CASSFPLDANTEAFF. The CDR3 coding sequence is TGTGCCAGCAGTTTCCCCCTAGACGCGAACACTGAAGCTTTCTTT.

The genes are TRBV27 and TRBJ2-7; the D gene is possibly TRBD2 (5 bases). This CDR3 contains 15 residues. Germline V lookup: CDR1 MNHEY, CDR2 SMNVEV (reference sequence). Trimming removed 5 bases at V and 0 bases at J, with 14 bases between. The CDR3 region has the DNA TGTGCCAGCAGTCAGACGACGGGGAGCTCCTACGAGCAGTACTTC. Amino acids: CASSQTTGSSYEQYF.

As to this clone: One end of the junction varies from germline; a read error may be responsible. The V call is TRBV25-1, the J call TRBJ1-3, with D possibly matching TRBD1 (5 bases). Germline lookup yields CDR1 MGHDK and CDR2 SYGVNS. The CDR3 runs to 12 residues. DNA for the CDR3: TGTGCCAGCAGTGCCTCCGGGACTCTATTCCGCTTT. The encoded protein is CASSASGTLFRF.

The rearrangement joins TRBV11-2 to TRBJ2-5; 11 nucleotides align to TRBD2. The CDR3 totals 18 residues. The germline V gene encodes CDR1 SGHAT and CDR2 FQNNGV. V lost 1 base to trimming and J lost 3 bases; unmatched junction nucleotides: 10. This chain's CDR3 is CASSLVARTSGGKETQYF. DNA for the CDR3: TGTGCCAGCAGCTTAGTGGCCCGAACTAGCGGGGGTAAAGAGACCCAGTACTTC.

This chain uses TRBV5-6 with TRBJ1-2; 7 bases match TRBD1. Germline lookup yields CDR1 SGHDT and CDR2 YYEEEE. The V gene end was trimmed by 4 bases and the J gene end by 8 bases; junction bases not matched to a gene: 17. This CDR3 comprises 16 residues. In DNA, the CDR3 is TGTGCCAGCAGCCATAGGTCGACAGGGCCGGGGGAAGGCTACACCTTC. Translating gives CASSHRSTGPGEGYTF.